Included here is one T cell receptor beta chain sequence, with context. Its matching antigen is unknown. A sample-barcoded 5' primer and a J-beta primer mix were used in a second PCR of about 7 to 12 cycles. The authors tagged each cDNA molecule using a template-switch adaptor with 12 random nucleotides. Every sample gave at least 2.5 million paired-end reads containing CDR3. TCRdb reanalysed the 5' RACE reads using MiXCR and keeps one entry per CDR3 protein. This sample has hundreds of thousands of distinct CDR3 sequences, with 49% found just once. This record belongs to a study of blood T cells in healthy people across ages. The study's findings and limits: With naive T cell percentage, TCR beta diversity showed a strong correlation.

The CDR3 sequence is 14 residues long. Trimming took 3 bases from V and 2 from J, leaving 11 bases between them. Germline assignment: CDR1 MDHEN and CDR2 SYDVKM. Every sample had a minimum of 6 million PBMCs isolated. The material sequenced was blood. This chain links TRBV28 with TRBJ2-7; TRBD1 might be the D (6 bases). This TCR came from a woman aged 60 to 75 in good health. As DNA, the CDR3 is TGTGCCAGCAGTTTGACAGGCTTTCCCTACGAGCAGTACTTC. Translation: CASSLTGFPYEQYF.